A selection of T cell receptor beta chains follows, all from one sample in a study of shared T cell receptors in the human thymus. TCRdb's copy holds only in-frame clones and misses some; the assay was immunoSEQ multiplex PCR. The table records 540,000 or so clones, 75% to 85% of them present only once. The data were also submitted as part of a second study, on human thymus T cells.

The sequenced sample consisted of thymocytes. The receptors were gathered from a boy younger than two with a congenital heart defect. Each CDR3 is given with its conserved first and last residue. D genes are given only for firm matches. Clone sizes are given selectively: once, few, many, or a class where the clone is expanded.

clone_size v_call d_call cdr3_aa
. TRBV28 . CAILEGGGAPYGYTF
. TRBV2 TRBD2 CARVPGAGGPDTDTQYF
few TRBV6-1 . CATTEPETSSYEQYF
. TRBV29-1 TRBD1 CSVRQTGQGYDYSRKTEAFF
few TRBV18 . CASSFRGRTTGELFF
few TRBV10-2 . CASSLRCAYEQYF
. TRBV7-2 TRBD2 CASSCRVGLAGYNEQFF
. TRBV18 . CASSPPGAGVYEQYF
. TRBV21-1 . CASSLRRTGPYEQYF
. TRBV6-1 TRBD2 CASSERSSGIPLLEQYF
. TRBV5-4 TRBD1 CASSGTGYTEAFF
. TRBV18 TRBD2 CASSPGWGAASGISPYEQYF
. TRBV4-3 TRBD2 CASSQGLGGGPGELFF
. TRBV7-6 TRBD1 CASSPTTAGTGGTGGYTF
few TRBV5-1 TRBD2 CASSLSRSGLAGGSHNEQFF
. TRBV30 TRBD1 CAWATLGQGGGEQYF
. TRBV11-2 . CASSLSRGGFSTDTQYF